This section outlines one T cell receptor (beta chain) sequence together with its context. The target of this receptor is not known. One base away there is no much larger clone; base qualities are not given. The sample belongs to a study of beta chain features in type 1 diabetes (dated by TCRdb to about 2018). At the level of the whole study: Mean age, gender distribution, total cell number and subset yield did not differ between patients and healthy donors. A total of some 110 million sorted cells were examined across all samples, and the number of cells per subset was strongly correlated with RNA yield. The study compared TCRB repertoires of sorted circulating CD4+ T cell subsets between recently diagnosed type 1 diabetes patients and matched healthy donors. Whereas all 30 or so donors provided naive and central memory subsets, regulatory and stem cell-like memory subsets were isolated from just 8 patients and roughly eight healthy donors.

A single peripheral blood draw of about 116 mL on average was collected from each donor into heparinised tubes. Using a panel that included CD45RO, CCR7, CD25, CD127, CD95 and CD27, naive, central memory, regulatory and stem cell-like memory CD4+ T cells were sorted on a BD FACSAria II. All sorted populations exceeded 95% purity. Right away, PBMCs were isolated by Lymphoprep density gradient centrifugation and were stained directly, with no culture step. So that batch effects would be minimized, each experiment stained and sorted samples in pairs, pairing one healthy donor with one patient. What the work shows at the level of the full study, not this receptor alone: Sequencing cDNA rather than genomic DNA could over-represent highly expressing activated cells, although activation and CD3 levels did not differ between groups. HLA sub-analyses involved small numbers of individuals, so any influence of HLA type on TCRB rearrangement remained unresolved. Patients with type 1 diabetes made fewer insertions and deleted more nucleotides at VDJ recombination sites, implying thymic rearrangement abnormalities. In all four CD4+ subsets, TCRB CDR3 length was moderately but significantly shorter in type 1 diabetes patients. Naive, central memory and regulatory TCRB repertoires appeared to be more similar among patients than among healthy donors. Shorter templates might have been favored by PCR, but patient and control samples were amplified and corrected together, so both groups would have been affected equally by any skew.

The entire amount of isolated RNA was reverse transcribed using the High Capacity cDNA Reverse Transcription Kit, so the sequenced TCRB transcripts were expressed ones. Deep immunoSEQ sequencing was performed on naive, central memory and regulatory T cell samples, with an average of roughly 3.6 million total reads per sample. After sorted cells were lysed in RLT buffer, RNA was extracted with DNase-treated RNeasy Micro or Mini kits, with the choice depending on cell number. Each cell subset was processed on its own to prevent cross-contamination, while patient and healthy donor samples were processed together. The immunoSEQ multiplex PCR was used to amplify TCRB sequences from cDNA, generating 87-bp fragments that spanned the CDR3 region. Amplicons were sequenced on the Illumina HiSeq platform. The original pipeline was this. PCR bias was computationally corrected using synthetic template baselines, reads within Hamming distance 2 were collapsed, and singletons that could not be merged were discarded. Reads were aligned to IMGT to assign V, D and J genes, CDR3 length, and insertions or deletions at six rearrangement sites. Within each subset, clonotype counts were normalized to sorted cell number, after which true diversity and Gini coefficients were computed with the tcR R package. The overlap coefficient, calculated on TCRB nucleotide sequences, was used to quantify repertoire sharing. TCRdb took this table from immuneACCESS and kept in-frame rearrangements with V and J called. Such tables lack part of the clones; where checked against another copy, unresolved V genes explain under half of the gap, and the rest is unexplained. D and trimming come from the DNA, and the V and J calls and clone size come from that table. The sample data list about 160,000 clones, and around 9.7% of these were observed just once. Jointly, the top ten make up around 0.7% of the sample.

The CDR3, from cysteine to phenylalanine, totals 13 residues. Of all the DNA, just the CDR3 is kept, 39 bases in frame from base 1. Trimming costs V 7 bases and J 5 bases, and their ends lie 17 bases apart. Via the germline V gene, CDR1 is SQVTM and CDR2 ANQGSEA. This receptor was identified in a woman aged 30 to 39 with type 1 diabetes. Sequenced input: central memory CD4+ T cells from blood. The chain is encoded by TRBV29-1 joined to TRBJ2-5; TRBD2 is a possible D gene, resting on 6 matching bases. The CDR3 in this case is CSGGLDSGETQYF. The DNA is as follows: TGCAGCGGGGGACTTGATTCGGGGGAGACCCAGTACTTC.